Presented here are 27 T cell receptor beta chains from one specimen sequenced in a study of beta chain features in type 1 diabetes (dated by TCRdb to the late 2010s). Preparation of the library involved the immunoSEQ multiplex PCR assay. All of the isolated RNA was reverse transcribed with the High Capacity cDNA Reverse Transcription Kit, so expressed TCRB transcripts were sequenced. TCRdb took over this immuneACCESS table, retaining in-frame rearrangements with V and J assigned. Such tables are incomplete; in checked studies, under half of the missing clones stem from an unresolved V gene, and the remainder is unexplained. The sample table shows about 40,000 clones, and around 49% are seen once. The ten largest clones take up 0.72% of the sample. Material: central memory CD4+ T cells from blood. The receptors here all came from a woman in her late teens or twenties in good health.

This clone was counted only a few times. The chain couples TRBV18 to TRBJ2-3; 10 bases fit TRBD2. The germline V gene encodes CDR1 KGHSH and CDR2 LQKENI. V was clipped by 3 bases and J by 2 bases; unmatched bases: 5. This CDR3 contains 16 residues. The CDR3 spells CASSPPSGGLTDTQYF. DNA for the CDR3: TGTGCCAGCTCACCCCCTAGCGGGGGCCTCACAGATACGCAGTATTTT. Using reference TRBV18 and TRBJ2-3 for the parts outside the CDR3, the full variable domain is NAGVMQNPRHLVRRRGQEARLRCSPMKGHSHVYWYRQLPEEGLKFMVYLQKENIIDESGMPKERFSAEFPKEGPSILRIQQVVRGDSAAYFCASSPPSGGLTDTQYFGPGTRLTVL.

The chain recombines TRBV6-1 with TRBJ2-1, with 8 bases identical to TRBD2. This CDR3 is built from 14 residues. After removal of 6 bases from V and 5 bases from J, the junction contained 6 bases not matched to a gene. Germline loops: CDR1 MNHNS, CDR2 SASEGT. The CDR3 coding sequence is TGTGCCAGCAGAGAGACTAGCGACCACAATGAGCAGTTCTTC. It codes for CASRETSDHNEQFF.

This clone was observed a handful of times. Written as DNA, the CDR3 is TGTGCCAGCAGCTTAGGGACAGGATCGAGCAATCAGCCCCAGCATTTT. Amino acids: CASSLGTGSSNQPQHF. The chain links TRBV7-9 to TRBJ1-5, with 7 positions matching TRBD1. The germline V gene has CDR1 SEHNR and CDR2 FQNEAQ (reference sequence). The CDR3 covers 16 residues. The V segment lost 1 base and the J segment 1 base; nucleotides outside the gene matches: 4.

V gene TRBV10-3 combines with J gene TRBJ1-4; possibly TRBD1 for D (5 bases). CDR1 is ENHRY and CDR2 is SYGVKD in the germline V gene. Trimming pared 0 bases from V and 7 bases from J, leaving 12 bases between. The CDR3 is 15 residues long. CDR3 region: CAISESRDQGEKLFF. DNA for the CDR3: TGTGCCATCAGTGAGTCGCGGGACCAAGGTGAAAAACTGTTTTTT.

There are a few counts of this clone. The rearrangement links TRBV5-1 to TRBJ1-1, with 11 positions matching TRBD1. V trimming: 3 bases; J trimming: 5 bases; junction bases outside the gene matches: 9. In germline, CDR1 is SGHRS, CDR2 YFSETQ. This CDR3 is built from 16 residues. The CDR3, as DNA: TGCGCCAGCAGCTACCGAGGACAGGGGGCGCTTACTGAAGCTTTCTTT. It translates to CASSYRGQGALTEAFF.

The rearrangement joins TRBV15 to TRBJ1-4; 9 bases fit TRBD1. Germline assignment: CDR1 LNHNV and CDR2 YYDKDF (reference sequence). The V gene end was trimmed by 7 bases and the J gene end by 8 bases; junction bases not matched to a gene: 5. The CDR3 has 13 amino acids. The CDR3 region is CATTGTGREKLFF. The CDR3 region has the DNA TGTGCCACCACCGGGACAGGGCGAGAAAAACTGTTTTTT.

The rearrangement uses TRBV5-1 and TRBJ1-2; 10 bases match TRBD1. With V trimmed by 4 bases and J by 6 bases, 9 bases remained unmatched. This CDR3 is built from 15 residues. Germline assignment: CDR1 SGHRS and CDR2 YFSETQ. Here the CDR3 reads CASSTQTGGADGYTF. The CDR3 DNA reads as TGCGCCAGCAGCACTCAGACAGGGGGCGCGGATGGCTACACCTTC. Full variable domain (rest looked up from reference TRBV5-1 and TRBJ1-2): KAGVTQTPRYLIKTRGQQVTLSCSPISGHRSVSWYQQTPGQGLQFLFEYFSETQRNKGNFPGRFSGRQFSNSRSEMNVSTLELGDSALYLCASSTQTGGADGYTFGSGTRLTVV.

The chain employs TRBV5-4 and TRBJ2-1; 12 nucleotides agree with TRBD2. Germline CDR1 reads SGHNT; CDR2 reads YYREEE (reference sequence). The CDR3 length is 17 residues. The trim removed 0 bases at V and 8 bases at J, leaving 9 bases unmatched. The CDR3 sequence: CASSLASSGRARDEQFF. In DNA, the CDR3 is TGTGCCAGCAGCTTGGCCTCTAGCGGGAGGGCCAGGGATGAGCAGTTCTTC.

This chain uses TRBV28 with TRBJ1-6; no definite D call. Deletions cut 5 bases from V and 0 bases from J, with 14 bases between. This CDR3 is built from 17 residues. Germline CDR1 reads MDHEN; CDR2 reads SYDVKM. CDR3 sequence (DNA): TGTGCCAGCAGTCCGACCGACGGGAGCTCCTATAATTCACCCCTCCACTTT. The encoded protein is CASSPTDGSSYNSPLHF.

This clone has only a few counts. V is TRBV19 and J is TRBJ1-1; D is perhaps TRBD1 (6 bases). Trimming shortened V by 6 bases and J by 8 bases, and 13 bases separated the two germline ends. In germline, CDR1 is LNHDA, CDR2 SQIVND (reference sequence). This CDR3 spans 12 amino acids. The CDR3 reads CASSPGGLEAFF. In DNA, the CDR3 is TGTGCCAGTAGCCCTGGGGGCCTAGAAGCTTTCTTT.

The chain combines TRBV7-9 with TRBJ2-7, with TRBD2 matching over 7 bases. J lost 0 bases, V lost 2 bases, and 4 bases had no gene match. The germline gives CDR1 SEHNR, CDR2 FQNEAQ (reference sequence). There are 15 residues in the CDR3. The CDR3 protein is CASSLPREASYEQYF. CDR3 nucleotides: TGTGCCAGCAGCTTACCCCGGGAGGCCTCCTACGAGCAGTACTTC.

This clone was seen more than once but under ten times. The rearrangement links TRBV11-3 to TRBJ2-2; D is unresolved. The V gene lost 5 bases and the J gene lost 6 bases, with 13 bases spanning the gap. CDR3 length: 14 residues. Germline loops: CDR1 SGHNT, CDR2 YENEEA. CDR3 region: CASSPPGPAGELFF. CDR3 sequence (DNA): TGTGCCAGCAGCCCACCTGGCCCAGCCGGGGAGCTGTTTTTT.

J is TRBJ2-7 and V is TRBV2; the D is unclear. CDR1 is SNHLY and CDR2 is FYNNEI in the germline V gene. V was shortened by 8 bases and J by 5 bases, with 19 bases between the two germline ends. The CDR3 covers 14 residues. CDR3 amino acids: CASRVEVSVHEQYF. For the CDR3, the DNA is TGTGCCAGCCGAGTAGAGGTTTCCGTCCACGAGCAGTACTTC.

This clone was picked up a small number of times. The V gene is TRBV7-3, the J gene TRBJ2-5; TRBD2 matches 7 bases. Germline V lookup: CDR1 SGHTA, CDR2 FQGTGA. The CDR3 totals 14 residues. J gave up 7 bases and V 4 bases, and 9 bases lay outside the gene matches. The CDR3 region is CASSSSGGGGTQYF. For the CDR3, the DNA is TGTGCCAGCAGCTCCTCGGGAGGAGGCGGGACCCAGTACTTC.

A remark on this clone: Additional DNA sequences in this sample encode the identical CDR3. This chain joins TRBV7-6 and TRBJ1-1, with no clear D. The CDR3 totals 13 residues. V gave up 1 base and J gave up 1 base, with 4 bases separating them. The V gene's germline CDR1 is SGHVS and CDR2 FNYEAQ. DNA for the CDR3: TGTGCCAGCAGCTTAGAACAGAACACTGAAGCTTTCTTT. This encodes CASSLEQNTEAFF.

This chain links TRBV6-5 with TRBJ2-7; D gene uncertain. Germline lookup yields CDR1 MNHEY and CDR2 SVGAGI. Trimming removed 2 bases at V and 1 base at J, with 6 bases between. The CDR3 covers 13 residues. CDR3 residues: CASSYPGSYEQYF. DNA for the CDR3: TGTGCCAGCAGTTACCCCGGTTCCTACGAGCAGTACTTC.

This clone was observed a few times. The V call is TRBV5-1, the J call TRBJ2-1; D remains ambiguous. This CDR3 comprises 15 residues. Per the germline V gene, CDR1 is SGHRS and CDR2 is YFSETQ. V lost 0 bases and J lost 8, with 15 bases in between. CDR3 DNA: TGCGCCAGCAGCTTGGACTCACCGATGGTCGATGAGCAGTTCTTC. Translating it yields CASSLDSPMVDEQFF.

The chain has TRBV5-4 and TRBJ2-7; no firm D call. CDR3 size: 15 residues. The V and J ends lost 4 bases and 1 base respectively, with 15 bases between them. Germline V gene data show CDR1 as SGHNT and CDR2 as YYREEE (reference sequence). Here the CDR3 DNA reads TGTGCCAGCAGCCCACCCGGCAGGCTGTCCTACGAGCAGTACTTC. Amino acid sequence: CASSPPGRLSYEQYF.

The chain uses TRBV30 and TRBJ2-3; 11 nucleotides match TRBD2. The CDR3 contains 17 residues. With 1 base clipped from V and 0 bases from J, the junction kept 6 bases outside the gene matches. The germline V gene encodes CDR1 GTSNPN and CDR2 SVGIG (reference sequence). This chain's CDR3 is CAWSASGRTLSTDTQYF. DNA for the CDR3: TGTGCCTGGAGTGCTAGCGGGAGGACCCTCAGCACAGATACGCAGTATTTT. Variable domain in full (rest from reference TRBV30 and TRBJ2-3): SQTIHQWPATLVQPVGSPLSLECTVEGTSNPNLYWYRQAAGRGLQLLFYSVGIGQISSEVPQNLSASRPQDRQFILSSKKLLLSDSGFYLCAWSASGRTLSTDTQYFGPGTRLTVL.

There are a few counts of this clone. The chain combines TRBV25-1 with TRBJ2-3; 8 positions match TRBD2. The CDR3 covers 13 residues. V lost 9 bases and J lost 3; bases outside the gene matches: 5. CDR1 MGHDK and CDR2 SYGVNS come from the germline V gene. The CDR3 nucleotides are TGTGCCAGTAGCGGGATTGGGACAGATACGCAGTATTTT. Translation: CASSGIGTDTQYF. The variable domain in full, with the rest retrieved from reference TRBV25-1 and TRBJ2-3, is EADIYQTPRYLVIGTGKKITLECSQTMGHDKMYWYQQDPGMELHLIHYSYGVNSTEKGDLSSESTVSRIRTEHFPLTLESARPSHTSQYLCASSGIGTDTQYFGPGTRLTVL.

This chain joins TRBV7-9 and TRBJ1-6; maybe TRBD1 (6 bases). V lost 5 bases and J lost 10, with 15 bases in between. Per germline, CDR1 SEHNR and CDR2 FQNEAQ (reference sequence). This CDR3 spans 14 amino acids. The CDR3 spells CASSLRSGESPLHF. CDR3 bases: TGTGCCAGCAGCCTAAGATCAGGGGAGTCACCCCTCCACTTT.

The CDR3 sequence: CASSRVGGAETQYF. Here the CDR3 DNA reads TGTGCCAGCTCACGGGTCGGCGGTGCGGAGACCCAGTACTTC. This sequence joins TRBV18 and TRBJ2-5; no reliable D call. Germline CDR1 KGHSH, CDR2 LQKENI. V was pared by 4 bases and J by 5 bases, with 14 bases between. This CDR3 contains 14 residues.

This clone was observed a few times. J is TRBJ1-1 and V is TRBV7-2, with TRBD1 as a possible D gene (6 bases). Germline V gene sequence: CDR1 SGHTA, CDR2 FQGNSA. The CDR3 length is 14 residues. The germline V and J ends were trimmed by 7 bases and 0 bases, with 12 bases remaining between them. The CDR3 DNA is TGTGCCAGCAAAGCAGGGGACATGAACACTGAAGCTTTCTTT. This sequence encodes CASKAGDMNTEAFF.

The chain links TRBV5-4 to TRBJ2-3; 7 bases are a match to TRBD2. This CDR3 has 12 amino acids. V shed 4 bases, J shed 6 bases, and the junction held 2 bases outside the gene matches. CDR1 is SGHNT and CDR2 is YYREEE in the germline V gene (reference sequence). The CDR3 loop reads CASSDGGDTQYF. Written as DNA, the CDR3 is TGTGCCAGCAGCGACGGGGGGGATACGCAGTATTTT.

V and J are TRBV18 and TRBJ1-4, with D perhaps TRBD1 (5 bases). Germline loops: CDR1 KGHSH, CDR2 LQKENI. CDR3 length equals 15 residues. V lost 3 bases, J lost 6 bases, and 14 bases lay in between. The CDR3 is CASSPGGIRHEKLFF. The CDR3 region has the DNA TGTGCCAGCTCACCGGGGGGGATCAGACATGAAAAACTGTTTTTT.

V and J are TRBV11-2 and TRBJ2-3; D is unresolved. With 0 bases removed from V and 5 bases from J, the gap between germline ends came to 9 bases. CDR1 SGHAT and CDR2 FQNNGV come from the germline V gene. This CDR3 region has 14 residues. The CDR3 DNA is TGTGCCAGCAGCTTAGACAGGTTAGGAGATACGCAGTATTTT. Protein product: CASSLDRLGDTQYF.

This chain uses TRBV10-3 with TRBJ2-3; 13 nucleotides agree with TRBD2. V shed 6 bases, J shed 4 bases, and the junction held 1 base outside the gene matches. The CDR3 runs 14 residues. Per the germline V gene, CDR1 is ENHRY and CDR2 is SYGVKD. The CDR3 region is CAIRTSGRPDTQYF. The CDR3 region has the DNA TGTGCCATCAGGACTAGCGGGAGGCCAGATACGCAGTATTTT.